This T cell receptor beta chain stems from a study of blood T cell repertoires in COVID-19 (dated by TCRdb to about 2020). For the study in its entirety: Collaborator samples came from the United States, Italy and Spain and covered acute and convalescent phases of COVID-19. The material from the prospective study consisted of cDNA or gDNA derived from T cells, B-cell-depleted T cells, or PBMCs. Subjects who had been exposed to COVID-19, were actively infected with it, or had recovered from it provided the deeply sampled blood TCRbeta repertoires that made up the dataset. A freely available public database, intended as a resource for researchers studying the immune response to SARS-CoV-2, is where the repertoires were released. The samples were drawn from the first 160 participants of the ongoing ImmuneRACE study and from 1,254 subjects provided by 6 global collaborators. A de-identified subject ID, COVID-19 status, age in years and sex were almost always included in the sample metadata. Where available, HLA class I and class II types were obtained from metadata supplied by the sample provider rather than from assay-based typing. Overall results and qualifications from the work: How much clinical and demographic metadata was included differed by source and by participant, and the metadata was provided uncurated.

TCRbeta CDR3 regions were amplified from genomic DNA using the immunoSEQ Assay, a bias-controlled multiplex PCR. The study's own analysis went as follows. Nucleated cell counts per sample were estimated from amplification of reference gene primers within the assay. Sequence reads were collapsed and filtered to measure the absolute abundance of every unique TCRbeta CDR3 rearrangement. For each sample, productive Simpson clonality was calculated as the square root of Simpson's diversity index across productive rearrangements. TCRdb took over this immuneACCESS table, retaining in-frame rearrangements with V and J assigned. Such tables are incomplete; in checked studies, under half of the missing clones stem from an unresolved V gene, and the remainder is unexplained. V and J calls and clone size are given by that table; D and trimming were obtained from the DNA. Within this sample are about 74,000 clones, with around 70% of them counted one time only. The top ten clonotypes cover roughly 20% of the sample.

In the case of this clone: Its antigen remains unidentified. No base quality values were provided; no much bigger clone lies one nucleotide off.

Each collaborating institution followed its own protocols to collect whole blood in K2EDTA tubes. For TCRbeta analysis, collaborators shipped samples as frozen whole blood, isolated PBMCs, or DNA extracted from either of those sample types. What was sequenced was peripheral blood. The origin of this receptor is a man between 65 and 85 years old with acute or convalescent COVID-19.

The DNA reads TGTGCCAGCAGCTTTAAAGGGGGAGCGTACGAGCAGTACTTC. This is translated as CASSFKGGAYEQYF. The sequence links TRBV5-4 to TRBJ2-7, with TRBD1 tentatively as D gene (6 bases match). As encoded in the germline V gene (reference sequence), CDR1 is SGHNT while CDR2 is YYREEE. V and J lose 2 bases and 4 bases, and a span of 13 bases separates them. The cysteine opens and the phenylalanine closes a CDR3 of 14 amino acids. Only the CDR3 DNA is retained, 42 bases long and in frame from the first base.